The 5 T cell receptor beta chains listed next were all sequenced from one sample in a study of cytomegalovirus exposure and HLA in healthy donors. PCR involved 60 Vbeta and 13 Jbeta primers. Repertoires were generated with immunoSEQ multiplex PCR, while TCRdb's copy carries only in-frame clones and drops some. The top ten hold 5.7% of the sample, which has approximately 150,000 clones, about 80% seen once. The sequenced material came from PBMCs. All receptors derive from a man in his thirties or forties in good health and CMV-seropositive.

CDR3 nucleotides: TGTGCCAGCAGCGTAGGTGGGGGGGCCCACGAGCAGTACTTC. It encodes CASSVGGGAHEQYF. V and J are TRBV9 and TRBJ2-7; possibly TRBD2 for D (7 bases). Trimming removed 0 bases at V and 5 bases at J, with 12 bases between. The CDR3 loop spans 14 amino acids. The V gene's germline CDR1 is SGDLS and CDR2 YYNGEE.

V is TRBV5-4 and J is TRBJ2-7, with TRBD2 matching over 13 bases. There are 16 residues in the CDR3. The V gene's germline CDR1 is SGHNT and CDR2 YYREEE (reference sequence). Germline trimming cut 4 bases from V and 1 base from J; bases unmatched to any gene: 5. CDR3: CASSPGTSGNSYEQYF. In nucleotides, the CDR3 is TGTGCCAGCAGCCCGGGGACTAGCGGGAATTCCTACGAGCAGTACTTC.

The chain is built from TRBV6-1 and TRBJ1-5; D not certain. The germline V gene encodes CDR1 MNHNS and CDR2 SASEGT. This CDR3 is built from 15 residues. The ends were cut back, 10 bases at V and 2 bases at J, with 18 bases in the middle. In DNA, the CDR3 is TGTGCCAAGTCGGAGAGGGCAAGGGGCAATCAGCCCCAGCATTTT. Encoded protein: CAKSERARGNQPQHF.

This clone was detected a few times. This sequence joins TRBV6-5 and TRBJ1-6, with D possibly matching TRBD1 (6 bases). This CDR3 has 15 amino acids. With 4 bases removed from V and 7 bases from J, the gap between germline ends came to 14 bases. Germline lookup yields CDR1 MNHEY and CDR2 SVGAGI. This CDR3 is CASSSTTGPNSPLHF. The CDR3 DNA reads as TGTGCCAGCAGTTCTACGACAGGACCCAATTCACCCCTCCACTTT.

This rearrangement joins TRBV7-2 to TRBJ1-4; D may be TRBD1 (6 bases). Trimming pared 4 bases from V and 8 bases from J, leaving 20 bases between. Germline V gene sequence: CDR1 SGHTA, CDR2 FQGNSA. CDR3 length: 16 residues. The CDR3 spells CASSSRGGAQREKLFF. The CDR3 DNA reads TGTGCCAGCAGCTCCCGGGGGGGGGCCCAGAGGGAAAAACTGTTTTTT. Looking up the rest from reference TRBV7-2 and TRBJ1-4 gives the full variable domain: GAGVSQSPSNKVTEKGKDVELRCDPISGHTALYWYRQSLGQGLEFLIYFQGNSAPDKSGLPSDRFSAERTGGSVSTLTIQRTQQEDSAVYLCASSSRGGAQREKLFFGSGTQLSVL.